The clone carrying this TCR beta chain has more than one count but fewer than ten. Its antigen is still unknown. Researchers tagged individual cDNA molecules with unique molecular identifiers. TCRdb fed the 5' RACE reads into MiXCR, producing one record per CDR3 protein. The table lists about 130,000 distinct CDR3 sequences, about 15% of them singletons. The data were obtained in a study of early T cells in non-severe SARS-CoV-2 infection. General study findings and limits: VDJdb matching favored anti-spike CD8 responses, missing private and CD4 specificities.

The sample consisted of whole blood. This clonotype originated in an adult who was a healthcare worker with PCR-confirmed SARS-CoV-2 infection or an uninfected control (not recorded which).

CDR3 sequence reads: CASSLKGRDSYGYTF. DNA of the CDR3: TGTGCCAGCAGTTTAAAGGGCAGGGACAGCTATGGCTACACCTTC. The chain joins TRBV27 to TRBJ1-2; 7 bases align to TRBD1. Germline V gene lookup returns CDR1 MNHEY and CDR2 SMNVEV (reference sequence). V was clipped by 2 bases and J by 4 bases; unmatched bases: 7. The CDR3 is 15 amino acids.